The rows below give T cell receptor beta chains drawn from one sample of a study of blood T cell repertoires in COVID-19. TCRdb's table, derived via immunoSEQ multiplex PCR, lists solely in-frame clones and lacks some. Here the sample spans roughly 160,000 clones, around two thirds being singletons. The sample comprised peripheral blood. These receptors originate from a woman older than 75 with acute or convalescent COVID-19. Both conserved end residues are part of each CDR3. A D gene is named only where the DNA matches it firmly. Expanded clones get a size class; other rows say once, few or many, or leave the size out.

abundance | j_gene | d_gene | v_gene | CDR3nt | CDR3aa
once | TRBJ1-2 | - | TRBV5-4 | TGTGCCAGCAGCTCTACAGGGTCGGGAGGCTACACCTTC | CASSSTGSGGYTF
few | TRBJ2-7 | TRBD2 | TRBV5-1 | TGCGCCAGCAGCTCACAGACTAGCGGGAGAACTCTCTACGAGCAGTACTTC | CASSSQTSGRTLYEQYF
- | TRBJ1-1 | TRBD1 | TRBV5-1 | TGCGCCAGCGGAATAGACAGGGTCAACACTGAAGCTTTCTTT | CASGIDRVNTEAFF
- | TRBJ1-5 | TRBD1 | TRBV30 | TGTGCCTGGGAACAGCAGGGGGCGGATAATCAGCCCCAGCATTTT | CAWEQQGADNQPQHF
- | TRBJ2-1 | TRBD2 | TRBV12-5 | TGTGCTAGTGCCGATAAGCGGGACTACAATGAGCAGTTCTTC | CASADKRDYNEQFF
few | TRBJ1-2 | - | TRBV6-1 | TGTGCCAGCAGTGAAAGGACGGAGGTGAAGGGCTACACCTTC | CASSERTEVKGYTF
- | TRBJ2-1 | - | TRBV27 | TGTGCCAGCAGTTTCATGGGGGCAATCACAGGGAATGAGCAGTTCTTC | CASSFMGAITGNEQFF
- | TRBJ2-7 | TRBD2 | TRBV5-1 | TGCGCCAGCAGCTGGGGGGGACTAGTTGGTTACTACGAGCAGTACTTC | CASSWGGLVGYYEQYF
- | TRBJ2-2 | - | TRBV27 | TGTGCCAGCAGTTTAAGGGGGAGGGCCACCGGGGAGCTGTTTTTT | CASSLRGRATGELFF
- | TRBJ1-1 | - | TRBV28 | TGTGCCAGCCTCCGACAGAGCTACACTGAAGCTTTCTTT | CASLRQSYTEAFF
- | TRBJ2-3 | - | TRBV11-2 | TGTGCCAGCAGTCCCGCCCGGGCGAGGAGGTCCGCAGATACGCAGTATTTT | CASSPARARRSADTQYF
- | TRBJ1-1 | - | TRBV6-1 | TGTGCCAGCAGTGAAGCGCCTAACAGGGAAGCTTTCTTT | CASSEAPNREAFF
- | TRBJ2-3 | TRBD1 | TRBV28 | TGTGCCAGCAGTTCCGGACAGGGGACAGATACGCAGTATTTT | CASSSGQGTDTQYF
- | TRBJ1-6 | - | TRBV25-1 | TGTGCCAGCAGTGACGAGACAGGCTTCTATAATTCACCCCTCCACTTT | CASSDETGFYNSPLHF
- | TRBJ2-7 | TRBD2 | TRBV7-9 | TGTGCCAGCAGCCAAGGACTAGCGGGTACCTACGAGCAGTACTTC | CASSQGLAGTYEQYF
- | TRBJ2-1 | TRBD2 | TRBV6-4 | TGTGCCAGCAGTGACAATCCTAGCGGGATATACAATGAGCAGTTCTTC | CASSDNPSGIYNEQFF
- | TRBJ1-2 | - | TRBV28 | TGTGCCAGCAGTTTGTCAGGCCTTGGCTACACCTTC | CASSLSGLGYTF
few | TRBJ2-2 | - | TRBV4-2 | TGTGCCAGCAGCCAAGACTCCCGGGGGAGTTACACCGGGGAGCTGTTTTTT | CASSQDSRGSYTGELFF
- | TRBJ2-3 | - | TRBV2 | TGTGCCAGCCTCCAACAGGGAATTAGCGCAGATACGCAGTATTTT | CASLQQGISADTQYF
few | TRBJ2-7 | TRBD1 | TRBV24-1 | TGTGCCACCAGTGATCCCGGGACAGAAGTCTACGAGCAGTACTTC | CATSDPGTEVYEQYF
- | TRBJ2-7 | - | TRBV28 | TGTGCCAGCAGCCAGACACCGGTAAACGAGCAGTACTTC | CASSQTPVNEQYF
- | TRBJ2-1 | - | TRBV19 | TGTGCCAGTAGTATAACGGGATGGGATGAGCAGTTCTTC | CASSITGWDEQFF
- | TRBJ1-1 | - | TRBV18 | TGTGCCAGCTCACCACGAATAGGGGCTGAAGCTTTCTTT | CASSPRIGAEAFF
few | TRBJ2-3 | TRBD2 | TRBV28 | TGTGCCAGCAGTTTATTATCTTGGGCGGGAGGGCCGAAAGATACGCAGTATTTT | CASSLLSWAGGPKDTQYF
- | TRBJ2-7 | TRBD1 | TRBV9 | TGTGCCAGCAGCGCGCCTTCGACAGGGACCGAGCAGTACTTC | CASSAPSTGTEQYF
once | TRBJ1-4 | - | TRBV5-1 | TGCGCCAGCAGCAATGGACAAGCAACTAATGAAAAACTGTTTTTT | CASSNGQATNEKLFF
- | TRBJ1-1 | TRBD1 | TRBV3-1/TRBV3-2 | TGTGCCAGCAGCGAACCGGGACAGGGGAACACTGAAGCTTTCTTT | CASSEPGQGNTEAFF
- | TRBJ2-5 | - | TRBV11-3 | TGTGCCAGCAGCTTATTACAGTCCCAAGAGACCCAGTACTTC | CASSLLQSQETQYF
- | TRBJ1-2 | TRBD1 | TRBV20-1 | TGCAGTGCTAGTGGACAGGGTGAATATGGCTACACCTTC | CSASGQGEYGYTF
- | TRBJ2-1 | TRBD2 | TRBV9 | TGTGCCAGCAGCGTAGGGTGGGAGGGTTTGAATGAGCAGTTCTTC | CASSVGWEGLNEQFF
- | TRBJ1-5 | TRBD1 | TRBV19 | TGTGCCAGTAGCGGACAGGGGGGCCAGCCCCAGCATTTT | CASSGQGGQPQHF
- | TRBJ1-6 | TRBD1 | TRBV18 | TGTGCCAGCTCACGAGGGACAGGGGGAACCAATTCACCCCTCCACTTT | CASSRGTGGTNSPLHF
- | TRBJ1-4 | - | TRBV28 | TGTGCCAGCAGTCACCCGCCAGGGGAGATTGAAAAACTGTTTTTT | CASSHPPGEIEKLFF
- | TRBJ2-7 | TRBD2 | TRBV19 | TGTGCCAGTAGTTCCAGACTAGCGGGAGCCTACGAGCAGTACTTC | CASSSRLAGAYEQYF
- | TRBJ2-1 | TRBD2 | TRBV18 | TGTGCCAGCTCACCAGGGACTAGCGGCAATGAGCAGTTCTTC | CASSPGTSGNEQFF
- | TRBJ2-2 | TRBD2 | TRBV6-6 | TGTGCCAGCAGTGCTGGCACTAGCGGGAGCGGCGGGGAGCTGTTTTTT | CASSAGTSGSGGELFF
- | TRBJ2-2 | - | TRBV4-3 | TGCGCCAGCAGCCAAGATTTGGAACCGACTAACACCGGGGAGCTGTTTTTT | CASSQDLEPTNTGELFF
few | TRBJ1-6 | - | TRBV2 | TGTGCCAGCAGTGAAGGCGGATCGGGGACCCTCCACTTT | CASSEGGSGTLHF
- | TRBJ1-2 | TRBD1 | TRBV6-5 | TGTGCCAGCAGTTACGGGGACAGGGGCGGCTATGGCTACACCTTC | CASSYGDRGGYGYTF
few | TRBJ2-1 | TRBD2 | TRBV28 | TGTGCCAGCAGTTCCAGACTAGGGCTAGCGGGCGACAATGAGCAGTTCTTC | CASSSRLGLAGDNEQFF
once | TRBJ2-1 | TRBD2 | TRBV27 | TGTGCCAGCAGTGGACTAGTAAGGTCCTACAATGAGCAGTTCTTC | CASSGLVRSYNEQFF
many | TRBJ2-5 | TRBD2 | TRBV6-2/TRBV6-3 | TGTGCCAGCAGTTACCGACTAGCGGGAAATTTATTCGGGACCCAGTACTTC | CASSYRLAGNLFGTQYF
many | TRBJ1-2 | - | TRBV4-3 | TGCGCCAGCAGCCAATTGACAGGCGACCTTAACTATGGCTACACCTTC | CASSQLTGDLNYGYTF
once | TRBJ1-2 | - | TRBV4-2 | TGTGCCAGCAGCCAAGATAAGGCAGAGGTATATGGCTACACCTTC | CASSQDKAEVYGYTF
- | TRBJ1-4 | - | TRBV6-4 | TGTGCCAGCAGCAAACAGGGAGGGACTAATGAAAAACTGTTTTTT | CASSKQGGTNEKLFF
- | TRBJ2-7 | TRBD1 | TRBV11-2 | TGTGCCAGCAGCGGCACAGGGGGCTACGAGCAGTACTTC | CASSGTGGYEQYF
many | TRBJ1-5 | - | TRBV29-1 | TGCAGCGTTGTGGAGTCAGGGGCGACAAATAGCAATCAGCCCCAGCATTTT | CSVVESGATNSNQPQHF
- | TRBJ1-5 | - | TRBV7-2 | TGTGCCAGCAGCCCCGCACCCTATAGCAATCAGCCCCAGCATTTT | CASSPAPYSNQPQHF
- | TRBJ1-2 | - | TRBV5-1 | TGCGCCAGCAGCTTGTTTCAGGACTATGGCTACACCTTC | CASSLFQDYGYTF
- | TRBJ1-3 | - | TRBV28 | TGTGCCAGCAGCCTTGGGACAACTAACATATATTTT | CASSLGTTNIYF
- | TRBJ1-2 | TRBD1 | TRBV10-3 | TGTGCCATCAGTGTGACAGGGCATAAGGGCTACACCTTC | CAISVTGHKGYTF
few | TRBJ2-1 | - | TRBV7-9 | TGTGCCAGCAGCTTATTAGGGGATGAGCAGTTCTTC | CASSLLGDEQFF
- | TRBJ2-7 | TRBD1 | TRBV5-5 | TGTGCCAGCAGGAGGGGGACAGAGAGCTACGAGCAGTACTTC | CASRRGTESYEQYF
few | TRBJ2-1 | - | TRBV4-3 | TGCGCCAGCAGCCAAAGACGGGTCGGGCTAGCTGGCTACAATGAGCAGTTCTTC | CASSQRRVGLAGYNEQFF
once | TRBJ2-3 | TRBD1 | TRBV11-2 | TGTGCCAGCAGCATCGACAGGGGGCATGCAGATACGCAGTATTTT | CASSIDRGHADTQYF
- | TRBJ2-1 | TRBD2 | TRBV28 | TGTGCCAGCAGTTTCCAGCGGGAGATGGGAGAGCAGTTCTTC | CASSFQREMGEQFF
few | TRBJ2-1 | TRBD1 | TRBV5-1 | TGCGCCAGCAGCCGACAGGGCGGCAGAGGCAATGAGCAGTTCTTC | CASSRQGGRGNEQFF